This T cell receptor gamma chain was captured by sequencing in a study of gamma-delta chains in newborns, infants, children. This clone was detected a few times. TCRdb fed the reads into CATT to redo clone calling. Here the sample spans under 950 gamma-chain clones, about two fifths being singletons. Germline CDR1 reads GITISATS; CDR2 reads ISYDGTV (reference sequence). This CDR3 contains 15 residues. V lost 2 bases and J lost 8; bases outside the gene matches: 3. Sequencing was carried out using blood. This sequence originates from a child who was a newborn, infant or young child, either healthy, febrile or measles-vaccinated (not recorded which). The rearrangement joins TRGV9 to TRGJP. TCRdb lists no J gene, so it was determined here by aligning the DNA to germline. The CDR3 is CALWEAKLGKKIKVF. For the CDR3, the DNA is TGTGCCTTGTGGGAGGCTAAGTTGGGCAAAAAAATCAAGGTATTT.